Presented here are 5 T cell receptor beta chains from one specimen sequenced in a study of blood T cell repertoires in COVID-19. Using immunoSEQ multiplex PCR, the repertoire was profiled, and TCRdb retains in-frame clones only, with some absent. The sample has about 220,000 clones, 80% to 90% seen once. Sequencing used PBMCs or T cells enriched from blood (not recorded which). Receptors were obtained from a woman aged 18-29 years in a cohort exposed to, infected with or recovered from COVID-19 (not recorded which).

The rearrangement links TRBV5-1 to TRBJ2-7, with unresolved D. The ends were cut back, 0 bases at V and 3 bases at J, with 19 bases in the middle. CDR1 SGHRS and CDR2 YFSETQ come from the germline V gene. The CDR3 consists of 17 residues. CDR3 loop: CASSLVSAYLPGYEQYF. Here the CDR3 DNA reads TGCGCCAGCAGCTTGGTTTCCGCCTATCTTCCCGGCTACGAGCAGTACTTC.

The rearrangement links TRBV19 to TRBJ2-5; D might be TRBD2 (5 bases). Trimming shortened V by 3 bases and J by 5 bases, and 13 bases separated the two germline ends. This CDR3 region has 14 residues. Per the germline V gene, CDR1 is LNHDA and CDR2 is SQIVND (reference sequence). The CDR3, as DNA: TGTGCCAGTAGTATCGATGGGCGAGGGGAGACCCAGTACTTC. The encoded protein is CASSIDGRGETQYF.

This chain joins TRBV29-1 and TRBJ1-2; D may be TRBD1 (5 bases). This CDR3 contains 15 residues. Trimming took 4 bases from V and 1 from J, leaving 16 bases between them. CDR1 is SQVTM, CDR2 ANQGSEA, per germline. DNA for the CDR3: TGCAGCGTTGGAGAGGTAGCGGGGCGTAACTATGGCTACACCTTC. Its protein is CSVGEVAGRNYGYTF.

The J gene is TRBJ1-1, the V gene TRBV5-1; unclear D gene. The germline V and J ends were trimmed by 0 bases and 3 bases, with 15 bases remaining between them. The CDR3 is 16 amino acids. Germline V CDR1 and CDR2: SGHRS, YFSETQ. CDR3 in DNA: TGCGCCAGCAGCTTGGACGCGGGCCCGGGTTACACTGAAGCTTTCTTT. It is translated as CASSLDAGPGYTEAFF.

DNA of the CDR3: TGCGCCAGCAGCTGGGGACAGGTTCAGGGGACCCAGTACTTC. This gives the protein CASSWGQVQGTQYF. The chain uses TRBV5-1 and TRBJ2-5, with 8 bases aligning to TRBD1. V was pared by 3 bases and J by 7 bases, with 8 bases of the junction left unmatched. The CDR3 covers 14 residues. The germline CDR1 and CDR2 sequences are SGHRS and YFSETQ. The variable domain in full, completed from reference TRBV5-1 and TRBJ2-5, reads KAGVTQTPRYLIKTRGQQVTLSCSPISGHRSVSWYQQTPGQGLQFLFEYFSETQRNKGNFPGRFSGRQFSNSRSEMNVSTLELGDSALYLCASSWGQVQGTQYFGPGTRLLVL.